This TCR beta chain was observed in a study of blood T cell repertoires in COVID-19. About the study: The origin of the acute and convalescent COVID-19 samples was the United States, Italy and Spain. Sources were T cells, B-cell-depleted T cells, or PBMCs; the material itself was cDNA or gDNA.

In the source study's methods: Scientists estimated how many nucleated cells there were by amplifying reference gene primers. Repertoires were generated with immunoSEQ multiplex PCR, while TCRdb's copy carries only in-frame clones and drops some. V, J and clone size are those of that table, while D and trimming were read from the DNA. Counted here are some 130,000 clones, approximately 88% occurring once; the ten biggest clones make up about 9.4%. The CDR3 consists of 16 residues. Trimming stripped 3 bases from V and 7 bases from J, with 19 bases between. Germline CDR1 is MDHEN and CDR2 is SYDVKM. The clonotype comes from a man in his fifties or sixties with acute or convalescent COVID-19. The specimen sequenced was peripheral blood. The chain uses TRBV28 and TRBJ2-1; D possibly corresponds to TRBD1 (6 bases). DNA of the CDR3: TGTGCCAGCAGTTTTTTGGGGGCGAAAAAGAGGAATGAGCAGTTCTTC. As protein: CASSFLGAKKRNEQFF. The entire variable domain, with the rest obtained from reference TRBV28 and TRBJ2-1, is as follows: DVKVTQSSRYLVKRTGEKVFLECVQDMDHENMFWYRQDPGLGLRLIYFSYDVKMKEKGDIPEGYSVSREKKERFSLILESASTNQTSMYLCASSFLGAKKRNEQFFGPGTRLTVL.